A selection of T cell receptor beta chains follows, all from one sample in a study of shared clonotypes between healthy human individuals. Here immunoSEQ multiplex PCR was the method, and the copy in TCRdb shows in-frame clones only, minus some. The sample lists fewer than 600,000 clones; roughly three quarters were seen once. Sequenced input: PBMCs. The source is a woman aged 40 to 50 in good health. Some clones in this sample may be carry-over from other donors' samples. Each CDR3 is given with its conserved first and last residue. A D gene is named only where the DNA matches it firmly. The size of a clone is reported for some rows only, either as once, few or many, or as a class for expanded clones.

D gene,V gene,J gene,clone size,CDR3 DNA,CDR3 protein
TRBD2,TRBV11-3,TRBJ2-2,-,TGTGCCAGCAGCTCGGGACTAGCGAACTCCCCCGGGGAGCTGTTTTTT,CASSSGLANSPGELFF
TRBD2,TRBV19,TRBJ2-1,few,TGTGCCAGTAGCCCTAGGCCGGGACTAGCGGCACGTGAGCAGTTCTTC,CASSPRPGLAAREQFF
-,TRBV10-1,TRBJ1-4,-,TGCGCCAGCAGTGAGACCGTCCCGACAGGCGGTCTGAATGAAAAACTGTTTTTT,CASSETVPTGGLNEKLFF
TRBD2,TRBV18,TRBJ2-1,-,TGTGCCAGCTCACCACCACTCAGCGGGAGGGCCATTGAGCAGTTCTTC,CASSPPLSGRAIEQFF
-,TRBV7-9,TRBJ1-1,-,TGTGCCAGCAGCTCCCCCGGGGACCTGAACACTGAAGCTTTCTTT,CASSSPGDLNTEAFF
-,TRBV19,TRBJ1-4,-,TGTGCCAGTAGACAGGGTAATGAAAAACTGTTTTTT,CASRQGNEKLFF
-,TRBV4-2,TRBJ2-6,-,TGTGCCAGCAGCCGCCCCAGGTCAGAGGGGATCCTTGGGGCCAACGTCCTGACTTTC,CASSRPRSEGILGANVLTF
-,TRBV5-1,TRBJ1-1,few,TGCGCCAGCAGCCCAGCGATGACTCAGGGGAGTGCTGAAGCTTTCTTT,CASSPAMTQGSAEAFF
-,TRBV7-8,TRBJ1-4,-,TGTGCCAGCAGCATTAACGCCCCAGGTGGTGAAAAACTGTTTTTT,CASSINAPGGEKLFF
-,TRBV6-5,TRBJ2-7,few,TGTGCCAGCAACGACCCCGGGACTCACTACGAGCAGTACTTC,CASNDPGTHYEQYF
TRBD2,TRBV7-2,TRBJ2-4,-,TGTGCCAGCAGAGTGACCCGGGGGGACGGGAACATTCAGTACTTC,CASRVTRGDGNIQYF
TRBD1,TRBV28,TRBJ1-1,-,TGTGCCAGCACCAACTGGGACAGGGTCGCCTCGAAGGCTTTCTTT,CASTNWDRVASKAFF
-,TRBV5-4,TRBJ2-3,few,TGTGCCAGCAGCAAATCAAGCCATGCCAGCACAGATACGCAGTATTTT,CASSKSSHASTDTQYF
TRBD1,TRBV7-9,TRBJ1-1,few,TGTGCCAGCAGCCGACAGGGGAATACTGAAGCTTTCTTT,CASSRQGNTEAFF
TRBD1,TRBV15,TRBJ2-7,-,TGTGCCACCAGCAGAGATAGACAGGGGGTCTACGAGCAGTACTTC,CATSRDRQGVYEQYF
TRBD2,TRBV28,TRBJ2-1,-,TGTGCCAGCAGACGCACGGGACTAGCAAATGAGCAGTTCTTC,CASRRTGLANEQFF
TRBD2,TRBV7-9,TRBJ2-2,-,TGTGCCAGCAGGGGGGGCCTAGCGGGAGATACCGGGGAGCTGTTTTTT,CASRGGLAGDTGELFF
-,TRBV21-1,TRBJ1-5,-,TGTGCCAGCACCGACGGAGGAAATCAGCCCCAGCATTTT,CASTDGGNQPQHF
TRBD1,TRBV7-2,TRBJ1-2,-,TGTGCCAGCAGCGATTCGGGGACAGGGGTCAATAGTGATGGCTACACCTTC,CASSDSGTGVNSDGYTF
-,TRBV28,TRBJ2-1,-,TGTGTAACCGGGGACACCTACAATGAGCAGTTCTTC,CVTGDTYNEQFF
TRBD2,TRBV18,TRBJ2-5,-,TGTGCCAGCTCACCTGGCGGGGGAGAGACCCAGTACTTC,CASSPGGGETQYF
-,TRBV11-2,TRBJ2-5,-,TGTGCCAGCAGGGGTCCGGGGTTACAAGAGACCCAGTACTTC,CASRGPGLQETQYF
TRBD2,TRBV18,TRBJ2-7,-,TGTGCCAGCTCACGACCACTAGCGAACTCCTACGAGCAGTACTTC,CASSRPLANSYEQYF
-,TRBV6-1,TRBJ2-7,-,TGTGCCAGCAGTGAACGAGTAGGGGTTCCCTACGAGCAGTACTTC,CASSERVGVPYEQYF
-,TRBV6-6,TRBJ2-1,-,TGTGCCAGCAGAATCGGTGTCGTAGGGACTGAGCAGTTCTTC,CASRIGVVGTEQFF
-,TRBV5-1,TRBJ2-7,-,TGCGCCAGCAGCTTGCAGGTGGCAGGGACCTACGAGCAGTACTTC,CASSLQVAGTYEQYF
-,TRBV2,TRBJ2-3,-,TGTGCCAGCAGAGGGGGGGCAGATACGCAGTATTTT,CASRGGADTQYF
-,TRBV29-1,TRBJ2-3,-,TGCAGCGTTGTATCCCTCACAGATACGCAGTATTTT,CSVVSLTDTQYF
-,TRBV30,TRBJ2-7,-,TGTGCCTGGAGTCACGACGACGAGCAGTACTTC,CAWSHDDEQYF
-,TRBV28,TRBJ2-5,-,TGTGCCAGCAGTTTATCATTGGCTGTCGAGACCCAGTACTTC,CASSLSLAVETQYF
-,TRBV27,TRBJ1-4,-,TGTGCCAGCAGCCCACCGAGGGGGGCAGGAGAAAAACTGTTTTTT,CASSPPRGAGEKLFF
TRBD2,TRBV27,TRBJ2-5,-,TGTGCCAGCAGTTTTTTCGGGGAGGGCGAGACCCAGTACTTC,CASSFFGEGETQYF
TRBD1,TRBV28,TRBJ1-5,-,TGTGCCAGCAGTTCTCGACAGGGTCGCGTCAATCAGCCCCAGCATTTT,CASSSRQGRVNQPQHF
-,TRBV7-9,TRBJ2-7,once,TGTGCCAGCAGCTTAAAAGTGGTGAGCGAGCAGTACTTC,CASSLKVVSEQYF
TRBD1,TRBV28,TRBJ2-7,-,TGTGCCAGTCAGGGGGCGCGTGGCTACTACGAGCAGTACTTC,CASQGARGYYEQYF
-,TRBV27,TRBJ2-3,-,TGTGCCAGCAGAAGTGGGAGCGGAGCAGATACGCAGTATTTT,CASRSGSGADTQYF
-,TRBV5-6,TRBJ2-6,once,TGTGCCAGCAGCCCTCGGGGGTCTGGGGCCAACGTCCTGACTTTC,CASSPRGSGANVLTF
TRBD1,TRBV7-2,TRBJ2-7,-,TGTGCCAGCAGCTTGGACAGGGGTAGCTACGAGCAGTACTTC,CASSLDRGSYEQYF
-,TRBV15,TRBJ1-1,-,TGTGCCACCAGCTCTGGACCCAACACTGAAGCTTTCTTT,CATSSGPNTEAFF
TRBD2,TRBV18,TRBJ2-5,-,TGTGCCAGCTTAAGACTAGCGGGAGGCGGAGAGACCCAGTACTTC,CASLRLAGGGETQYF
-,TRBV7-9,TRBJ2-2,once,TGTGCCAGCAGCGAATATCAGGCCGGGGAGCTGTTTTTT,CASSEYQAGELFF
TRBD2,TRBV5-1,TRBJ2-1,-,TGCGCCAGCAGCTTGGCGAAGCGGGAGCTAGACAATGAGCAGTTCTTC,CASSLAKRELDNEQFF
TRBD1,TRBV5-1,TRBJ1-1,-,TGCGCCAGCAGCACCCAGACAGGGGTCACTGAAGCTTTCTTT,CASSTQTGVTEAFF
TRBD2,TRBV7-9,TRBJ2-3,few,TGTGCCAGCAGCATAACCGGGACTAGCGCAGATACGCAGTATTTT,CASSITGTSADTQYF
-,TRBV27,TRBJ2-1,-,TGTGCCAGCAGTTTAGGCGGGACCCCCCTATATGAGCAGTTCTTC,CASSLGGTPLYEQFF
TRBD1,TRBV11-2,TRBJ2-2,-,TGTGCCAGCAGCTCCCGGGACAGGGGAACCGGGGAGCTGTTTTTT,CASSSRDRGTGELFF
TRBD2,TRBV2,TRBJ2-6,-,TGTGCCAGCAGGGCGACTAGCGGGGGAACCTCCGGGGCCAACGTCCTGACTTTC,CASRATSGGTSGANVLTF
-,TRBV7-2,TRBJ2-7,few,TGTGCCAGCAGCGCCCGACAGGAATCCTACGAGCAGTACTTC,CASSARQESYEQYF
-,TRBV5-1,TRBJ1-3,few,TGCGCCAGCAGCTACGGGGGTTCTGGAAACACCATATATTTT,CASSYGGSGNTIYF
TRBD2,TRBV14,TRBJ2-5,-,TGTGCCAGCAGCCTAGCGGGAGGTAGTGTAGTAGAGACCCAGTACTTC,CASSLAGGSVVETQYF
-,TRBV18,TRBJ2-2,few,TGTGCCAGCTCCCCGTTGCCTGGACAGAACACCGGGGAGCTGTTTTTT,CASSPLPGQNTGELFF
-,TRBV28,TRBJ2-7,-,TGTGCCAGCAATCAGAGGGTCTCCTACGAGCAGTACTTC,CASNQRVSYEQYF
TRBD1,TRBV30,TRBJ2-1,-,TGTGCCGGGGGACAGGGGAGGAATGAGCAGTTCTTC,CAGGQGRNEQFF
-,TRBV14,TRBJ2-7,many,TGTGCCAGCAGCCAAGTACAGGCCTCCTACGAGCAGTACTTC,CASSQVQASYEQYF
-,TRBV4-1,TRBJ2-3,-,TGCGCCAGCAGCCAATTTGGTGTCCCAGATACGCAGTATTTT,CASSQFGVPDTQYF
-,TRBV19,TRBJ1-1,-,TGTGCCAGTAGTCCGCCAGGGACTGAAGCTTTCTTT,CASSPPGTEAFF
-,TRBV27,TRBJ2-7,few,TGTGCCAGCAGTCGTACAGGGTTATCCTACGAGCAGTACTTC,CASSRTGLSYEQYF
-,TRBV14,TRBJ1-1,-,TGTGCCAGCAGCCAAATGACAGGTTACACTGAAGCTTTCTTT,CASSQMTGYTEAFF
-,TRBV5-1,TRBJ2-6,-,TGCGCCAGCAGAGAGGTACCTGGGGCCAACGTCCTGACTTTC,CASREVPGANVLTF